The present T cell receptor beta chain was sequenced within a study of T cells expressing NK-cell markers. The CDR3 totals 16 residues. The germline V gene has CDR1 MGHRA and CDR2 YSYEKL. TCRdb re-called the 5' RACE reads and catalogs CDR3 proteins one per entry, DNA excluded. The listing records about 260,000 distinct CDR3 sequences. This chain connects TRBV4-1 to TRBJ1-2; TCRdb designates TRBD1, a call that cannot be tested without DNA. The receptor was isolated from a young man in good health. The sample consisted of blood T cells: a sorted CD56 or NKG2C T cell subset, CD4+ or CD8+ T cells, or bulk PBMC T cells (not recorded which). CDR3 loop: CASSQAGAESNYGYTF.